This entry concerns a single T cell receptor beta chain. As yet, its antigen is unknown. One junction end does not reproduce the germline sequence, and a read error may be involved. This CDR3 comprises 13 residues. Germline lookup yields CDR1 KGHSH and CDR2 LQKENI. TCR sequencing used cDNA made by reverse transcription of extracted RNA. The data were produced by immunoSEQ multiplex PCR, yet TCRdb's version contains in-frame clones alone and is incomplete. The sample includes roughly 65,000 clones, 45% to 55% of them seen just once. Alopecia areata patients had lesional scalp punch biopsies and peripheral blood taken from them. PBMCs yielded sorted CD4+ and CD8+ T cells. The record originates from a study of CD8+ T cells in alopecia areata. Study-wide findings and caveats: Scalp samples also yield sequences of resident alphabeta T cells from normal skin. Higher clonality and more expanded CD8+ clones appeared in lesional than normal scalp.

The receptor was derived from a human donor with alopecia areata. This chain uses TRBV18 with TRBJ2-5; no clear D. Specimen: CD8+ T cells sorted from blood, collected at week 0. The chain's CDR3 is CASSFSNQETQYF. The DNA for the CDR3 is TGTGCCAGCTCATTCTCCAACCAGGAGACCCAGTACTTC.